The 9 T cell receptor beta chains presented below share a single source sample, sequenced in a study of cytomegalovirus exposure and HLA in healthy donors (dated by TCRdb to about 2017). Library preparation used the immunoSEQ multiplex PCR assay. For the multiplex PCR, a mixture combining 60 forward primers for TCR Vbeta segments and 13 reverse primers for TCR Jbeta segments was used. TCRdb mirrors the immuneACCESS table, restricted to in-frame sequences. Some clones are absent from its copies; in checked studies, under half trace to an unresolved V gene, and the reason for the others is unknown. The sample table holds over 80,000 clones, of which approximately 85% were seen once. Roughly 5.1% of the sample rests with the top ten. Sequencing was performed on PBMCs. The source of these receptors is a middle-aged man in good health and CMV-seropositive.

The chain is built from TRBV5-1 and TRBJ2-1; 8 bases align to TRBD2. CDR1 and CDR2 from the germline V gene are SGHRS and YFSETQ. The J segment lost 0 bases and the V segment lost 3 bases, leaving 2 bases of the junction unmatched. CDR3 length: 15 amino acids. CDR3 nucleotide sequence: TGCGCCAGCAGCTCGGGGGGGGGCTCCTACAATGAGCAGTTCTTC. Amino acid sequence: CASSSGGGSYNEQFF.

This chain joins TRBV30 and TRBJ2-3, with D tentatively TRBD1 (6 bases). This CDR3 region has 16 residues. CDR1 is GTSNPN, CDR2 SVGIG, per germline (reference sequence). Trimming shortened V by 5 bases and J by 7 bases, and 25 bases separated the two germline ends. CDR3: CAWVRPQTGSTNTQYF. CDR3 sequence (DNA): TGTGCCTGGGTTCGGCCCCAAACAGGGTCGACAAATACGCAGTATTTT.

This clone has a single count. The chain couples TRBV15 to TRBJ2-2, with a tentative D call TRBD1 (5 bases). V shed 1 base and J shed 7 bases, with 16 bases lying between them. The germline V gene encodes CDR1 LNHNV and CDR2 YYDKDF (reference sequence). The CDR3 consists of 16 residues. CDR3 sequence reads: CATSRARQGNGGELFF. The CDR3 nucleotides read TGTGCCACCAGCAGAGCTCGTCAGGGTAACGGCGGGGAGCTGTTTTTT.

This clone came up once. The chain joins TRBV6-1 to TRBJ1-2, with D tentatively TRBD1 (5 bases). V was pared by 2 bases and J by 5 bases, with 15 bases between. The CDR3 is 15 amino acids. The germline gives CDR1 MNHNS, CDR2 SASEGT. The CDR3 region has the DNA TGTGCCAGCAGTGAACGTAGGGGTAGGGTATATGGCTACACCTTC. This codes for CASSERRGRVYGYTF.

The chain recombines TRBV10-2 with TRBJ2-7; 9 bases are shared with TRBD1. V trimming: 7 bases; J trimming: 3 bases; junction bases outside the gene matches: 7. CDR1 and CDR2 from the germline V gene are WSHSY and SAAADI. The CDR3 is made up of 14 amino acids. Here the CDR3 DNA reads TGCGCCAGCAAGGGAGGACAGGGGAGCTACGAGCAGTACTTC. Translating gives CASKGGQGSYEQYF.

The chain employs TRBV19 and TRBJ2-2, with D possibly matching TRBD2 (5 bases). This CDR3 region has 15 residues. V shed 2 bases and J shed 2 bases, with 9 bases lying between them. Germline CDR1 and CDR2: LNHDA and SQIVND (reference sequence). CDR3 coding DNA: TGTGCCAGTAGTATAAGTAGCGCCAACACCGGGGAGCTGTTTTTT. Protein: CASSISSANTGELFF.

The gene calls are TRBV7-8 and TRBJ2-3; 7 bases are shared with TRBD2. Losses at the gene ends were 4 bases for V and 4 bases for J; bases not matched to a gene: 2. The CDR3 runs 13 residues. From germline, CDR1 is SGHVS and CDR2 FQNEAQ. CDR3 protein: CASSSRGADTQYF. CDR3 DNA sequence: TGTGCCAGCAGCTCCCGGGGGGCAGATACGCAGTATTTT. The complete variable domain, with remaining parts taken from reference TRBV7-8 and TRBJ2-3, reads GAGVSQSPRYKVAKRGQDVALRCDPISGHVSLFWYQQALGQGPEFLTYFQNEAQLDKSGLPSDRFFAERPEGSVSTLKIQRTQQEDSAVYLCASSSRGADTQYFGPGTRLTVL.

CDR3 in DNA: TGTGCCAGCAGCTTAGCGCCGTCAGGGGCTCCAGAGACCCAGTACTTC. Translating gives CASSLAPSGAPETQYF. The genes are TRBV7-6 and TRBJ2-5; TRBD1 might be the D (6 bases). CDR1 is SGHVS and CDR2 is FNYEAQ in the germline V gene. V dropped 0 bases and J dropped 4 bases, with 15 bases sitting between them. The CDR3 has 16 amino acids.

This rearrangement joins TRBV5-4 to TRBJ1-2, with D maybe TRBD1 (6 bases). This CDR3 is 13 amino acids long. Germline CDR1 is SGHNT and CDR2 is YYREEE (reference sequence). V lost 5 bases and J lost 2, with 10 bases in between. The CDR3 is CASSRTDNYGYTF. The CDR3 DNA is TGTGCCAGCAGTAGGACAGACAACTATGGCTACACCTTC.